This T cell receptor beta chain was sequenced in a study of cytomegalovirus exposure and HLA in healthy donors. The V segment lost 4 bases and the J segment 6 bases; nucleotides outside the gene matches: 8. The germline gives CDR1 ENHRY, CDR2 SYGVKD. The CDR3 runs to 16 residues. Study results and caveats: V- and J-gene trimming of TCR beta was linked (in a later analysis) to a missense DCLRE1C variant.

A multiplex PCR was run with 60 Vbeta primers and 13 Jbeta primers. TCRdb's copy holds only in-frame clones and misses some; the assay was immunoSEQ multiplex PCR. The sample includes 150,000 to 200,000 clones, roughly four fifths of them seen just once. About this clone: As yet, its antigen is unknown.

The sequence came from a man younger than 35 in good health and CMV-seronegative. The chain couples TRBV10-3 to TRBJ1-5, with 11 positions matching TRBD1. The sample comprised PBMCs. CDR3 bases: TGTGCCATCAGTGGGGGAGGGACAGGGGGTCGTCAGCCCCAGCATTTT. Amino acid sequence: CAISGGGTGGRQPQHF.